This T cell receptor beta chain comes out of a study of post-analysis software for immune sequencing data. TCR beta cDNA libraries had unique molecular identifiers. One entry per CDR3 protein, called by TCRdb with MiXCR from the PCR reads. This sample has about 160,000 distinct CDR3 sequences, with around 34% found just once. Germline V CDR1 and CDR2: MNHEY, SVGAGI. The CDR3 is made up of 16 amino acids. V dropped 1 base and J dropped 4 bases, with 17 bases sitting between them. This chain joins TRBV6-5 and TRBJ2-7, with D tentatively TRBD1 or TRBD2 (5 bases each). Sequenced here: blood, sampled after autologous hematopoietic stem cell transplantation. This clonotype originated in a girl aged 10 to 17 with multiple sclerosis. CDR3 nucleotide sequence: TGTGCCAGCAGTTACTGGGGGATTGCCCCTTATTACGAGCAGTACTTC. Its translation: CASSYWGIAPYYEQYF.